This T cell receptor beta chain was observed in a study of blood T cell repertoires in COVID-19. Overall study: Spain, Italy and the United States supplied samples that represented acute and convalescent COVID-19. In each case, the material was cDNA or gDNA derived from T cells, B-cell-depleted T cells, or PBMCs.

The CDR3 spans 14 residues. CDR1 is SQVTM and CDR2 is ANQGSEA in the germline V gene. Trimming took 3 bases from V and 8 from J; bases not matched to a gene: 11. This clone was detected only a few times. Original handling: Scientists estimated how many nucleated cells there were by amplifying reference gene primers. Libraries were prepared by immunoSEQ multiplex PCR; TCRdb keeps only in-frame clonotypes and omits some of them. V, J and clone size are taken as reported in that table, and D and trimming were inferred from the DNA itself. The sample holds roughly 41,000 clones, 85% to 90% seen once. This TCR was recovered from a man aged 60-69 years with active or convalescent COVID-19. The sample taken for sequencing was peripheral blood. The genes are TRBV29-1 and TRBJ1-2; 8 bases are a match to TRBD1. In DNA form, the CDR3 reads TGCAGCGTTGATATTAGAGGACAGGGACAGGGCTACACCTTC. Translation: CSVDIRGQGQGYTF.